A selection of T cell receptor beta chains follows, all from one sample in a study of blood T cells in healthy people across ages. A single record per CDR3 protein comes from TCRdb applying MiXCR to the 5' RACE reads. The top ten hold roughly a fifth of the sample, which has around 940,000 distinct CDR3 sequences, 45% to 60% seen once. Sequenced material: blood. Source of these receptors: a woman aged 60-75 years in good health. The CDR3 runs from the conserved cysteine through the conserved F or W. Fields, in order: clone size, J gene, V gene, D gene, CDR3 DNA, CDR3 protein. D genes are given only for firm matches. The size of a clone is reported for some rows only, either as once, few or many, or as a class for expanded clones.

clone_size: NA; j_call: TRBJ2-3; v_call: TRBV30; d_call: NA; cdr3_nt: TGTGCCTGGAGTGGACCAAGGGGCTCAGATACGCAGTATTTT; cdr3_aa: CAWSGPRGSDTQYF
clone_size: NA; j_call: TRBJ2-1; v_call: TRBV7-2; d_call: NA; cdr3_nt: TGTGCCAGCAGCACAAGGATCGGGCGGAATGAGCAGTTCTTC; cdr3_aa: CASSTRIGRNEQFF
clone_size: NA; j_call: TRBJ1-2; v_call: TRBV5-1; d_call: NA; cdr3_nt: TGCGCCAGCAGCTTGGCTCCGGGACGGGGGCCTTATGGCTACACCTTC; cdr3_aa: CASSLAPGRGPYGYTF
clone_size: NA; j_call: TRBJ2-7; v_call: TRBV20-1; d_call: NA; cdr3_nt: TGCAGTGCAAGGGCCATAGCTGGGTCCTACAATGAGCAGTACTTC; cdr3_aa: CSARAIAGSYNEQYF
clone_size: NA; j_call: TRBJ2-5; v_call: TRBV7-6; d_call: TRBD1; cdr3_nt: TGTGCCAGCAGCCCGACAGGGGTCCTCCAAGAGACCCAGTACTTC; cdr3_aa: CASSPTGVLQETQYF
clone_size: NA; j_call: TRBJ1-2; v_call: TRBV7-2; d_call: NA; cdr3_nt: TGTGCCAGCAGCCTCCCCAACCAGGGTGGCTACACCTTC; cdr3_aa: CASSLPNQGGYTF
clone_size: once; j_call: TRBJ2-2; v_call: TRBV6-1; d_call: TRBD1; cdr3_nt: TGTGCCAGCACCCGGGACAGGGTAACCACCGGGGAGCTGTTTTTT; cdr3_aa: CASTRDRVTTGELFF
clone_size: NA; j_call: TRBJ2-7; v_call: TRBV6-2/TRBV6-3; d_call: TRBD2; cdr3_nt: TGTGCCAGCAGGTTTGGGACTAGCGGGAGGACCCAAGTCCTCGAGCAGTACTTC; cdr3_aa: CASRFGTSGRTQVLEQYF
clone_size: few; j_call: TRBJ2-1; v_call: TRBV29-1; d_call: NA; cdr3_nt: TGCAGCGCCGAACAGGGACGGGATGAGCAGTTCTTC; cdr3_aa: CSAEQGRDEQFF
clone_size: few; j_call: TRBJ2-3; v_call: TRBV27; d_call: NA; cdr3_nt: TGTGCCAGCATACCGATGGGGGCGGGAGAGGCAGATACGCAGTATTTT; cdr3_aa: CASIPMGAGEADTQYF
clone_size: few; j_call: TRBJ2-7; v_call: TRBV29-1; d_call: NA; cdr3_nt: TGCAGCGCCCAGCCGGGGTTAGGCTACAATGAGCAGTACTTC; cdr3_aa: CSAQPGLGYNEQYF
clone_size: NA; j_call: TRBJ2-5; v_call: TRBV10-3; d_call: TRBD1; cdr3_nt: TGTGCCACCGGGACAGGCCAAGAGACCCAGTACTTC; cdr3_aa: CATGTGQETQYF
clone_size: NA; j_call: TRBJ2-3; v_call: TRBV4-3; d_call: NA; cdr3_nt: TGCGCCAGCAGCCAAGTTGGGGTTCTTATGGGTGCAGATACGCAGTATTTT; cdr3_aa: CASSQVGVLMGADTQYF
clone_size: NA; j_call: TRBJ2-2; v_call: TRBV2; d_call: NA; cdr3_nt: TGTGCCAGCAGTGAGACGTTCGGGGGTACCGGGGAGCTGTTTTTT; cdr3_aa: CASSETFGGTGELFF
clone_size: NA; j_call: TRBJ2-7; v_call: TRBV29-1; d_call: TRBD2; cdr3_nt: TGCAGCGTTGACTCGGCGGGAGGCGCCCACGAGCAGTACTTC; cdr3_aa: CSVDSAGGAHEQYF
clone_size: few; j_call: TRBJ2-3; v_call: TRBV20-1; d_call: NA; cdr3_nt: TGCAGCCCCATGCAGGGGCAGATGTCCACAGATACGCAGTATTTT; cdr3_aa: CSPMQGQMSTDTQYF
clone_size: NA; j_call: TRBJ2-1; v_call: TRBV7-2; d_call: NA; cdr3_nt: TGTGCCAGCAGCTCGGGGGCAGGGTACAATGAGCAGTTCTTC; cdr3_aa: CASSSGAGYNEQFF
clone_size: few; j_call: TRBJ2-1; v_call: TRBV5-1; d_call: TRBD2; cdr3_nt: TGCGCCAGCAGCTTCCTAGCGGGAGGGGAGAATGAGCAGTTCTTC; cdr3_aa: CASSFLAGGENEQFF
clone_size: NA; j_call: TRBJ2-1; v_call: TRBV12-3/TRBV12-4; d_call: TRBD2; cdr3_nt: TGTGCCAGCAGCCAGACTAGCGGGGGGGCCTCTGAGCAGTTCTTC; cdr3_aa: CASSQTSGGASEQFF
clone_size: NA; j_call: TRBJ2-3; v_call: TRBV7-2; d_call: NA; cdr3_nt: TGTGCCAGCGGAAAAGACAGGACAAGCACAGATACGCAGTATTTT; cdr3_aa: CASGKDRTSTDTQYF
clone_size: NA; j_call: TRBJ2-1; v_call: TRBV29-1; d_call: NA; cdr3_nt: TGCAGCGCCCGTGTGCCTTCATACAATGAGCAGTTCTTC; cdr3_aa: CSARVPSYNEQFF
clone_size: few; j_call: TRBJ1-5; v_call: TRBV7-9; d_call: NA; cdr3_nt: TGTGCCAGCAGCTTAGAGGGGGGTCAGCCCCAGCATTTT; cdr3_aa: CASSLEGGQPQHF
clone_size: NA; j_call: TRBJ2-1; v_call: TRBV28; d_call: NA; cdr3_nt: TGTGCCAGCAGTCGGATGAGGAATGGGCAGTTCTTC; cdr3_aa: CASSRMRNGQFF
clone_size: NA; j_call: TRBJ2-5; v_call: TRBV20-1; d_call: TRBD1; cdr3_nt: TGCAGTGCTCTGGGACAGAGGTTAGGGAAGACCCAGTACTTC; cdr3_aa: CSALGQRLGKTQYF